These 28 T cell receptor beta chains were all obtained from the same sample, sequenced in a study of blood T cell repertoires in COVID-19. Using immunoSEQ multiplex PCR, the repertoire was profiled, and TCRdb retains in-frame clones only, with some absent. Of 200,000 to 300,000 clones listed, around 86% are singletons. The sequenced material came from peripheral blood. These receptors originate from a woman aged 55-70 years who had recovered from COVID-19.

The CDR3 sequence: CASSPGSVNTGELFF. The CDR3 nucleotides read TGTGCTTCATCGCCGGGTAGCGTCAACACCGGGGAGCTGTTTTTT. The rearrangement uses TRBV10-3 and TRBJ2-2; perhaps TRBD2 as D (5 bases). Germline CDR1 is ENHRY and CDR2 is SYGVKD. CDR3 size: 15 residues.

The sample holds a few counts of this clone. V gene TRBV19 combines with J gene TRBJ2-7; no firm D call. Germline CDR1 is LNHDA and CDR2 is SQIVND (reference sequence). There are 14 residues in the CDR3. Trimming removed 5 bases from V and 2 bases from J, with 13 bases in between. CDR3: CASSYTTGPYEQYF. The DNA of the CDR3 is TGTGCCAGTAGTTACACGACTGGCCCCTACGAGCAGTACTTC.

This CDR3 reads CATRARTAPYEQYF. In DNA, the CDR3 is TGTGCCACCCGAGCCCGGACAGCCCCCTACGAGCAGTACTTC. The gene calls are TRBV24-1 and TRBJ2-7; D perhaps matches TRBD1 (6 bases). The CDR3 totals 14 residues. CDR1 KGHDR and CDR2 SFDVKD come from the germline V gene. V lost 9 bases and J 2 bases, leaving 16 bases between the germline ends.

The V gene is TRBV29-1, the J gene TRBJ1-4, with 7 bases matching TRBD1. Germline V gene data show CDR1 as SQVTM and CDR2 as ANQGSEA. The ends lost 2 bases at V and 7 bases at J; junction bases unmatched: 4. The CDR3 has 13 residues. CDR3 residues: CSVERGGGEKLFF. CDR3 nucleotides: TGCAGCGTTGAACGAGGGGGCGGTGAAAAACTGTTTTTT.

This chain connects TRBV28 to TRBJ2-2; 8 positions match TRBD2. The V gene's germline CDR1 is MDHEN and CDR2 SYDVKM. The CDR3 runs 16 residues. Losses at the gene ends were 6 bases for V and 3 bases for J; bases not matched to a gene: 9. The CDR3 bases are TGTGCCAGCAGCCTACCGACGGGACTAGACACCGGGGAGCTGTTTTTT. This codes for CASSLPTGLDTGELFF.

V gene TRBV7-3 combines with J gene TRBJ1-2; TRBD1 matches 10 bases. V was clipped by 1 base and J by 8 bases; unmatched bases: 4. The length of the CDR3 is 14 residues. Germline lookup yields CDR1 SGHTA and CDR2 FQGTGA. The CDR3 DNA follows: TGTGCCAGCAGCTTAAACGGACAGGGGGACGGCTACACCTTC. It specifies CASSLNGQGDGYTF.

The rearrangement links TRBV6-5 to TRBJ2-1; D may be TRBD1 (5 bases). The CDR3 extends over 13 amino acids. The germline gives CDR1 MNHEY, CDR2 SVGAGI. V was trimmed by 4 bases and J by 9 bases, leaving 13 bases between them. In DNA, the CDR3 is TGTGCCAGCAGTTCCGCCGACAGACTTGAGCAGTTCTTC. Protein product: CASSSADRLEQFF.

This chain joins TRBV27 and TRBJ1-3; 11 bases are shared with TRBD1. The CDR3 totals 16 residues. The ends lost 4 bases at V and 7 bases at J; junction bases unmatched: 9. Germline V CDR1 and CDR2: MNHEY, SMNVEV (reference sequence). The CDR3 sequence is CASSSPRTGGGNTIYF. Here the CDR3 DNA reads TGTGCCAGCAGTTCGCCCAGGACAGGGGGCGGGAACACCATATATTTT.

The chain is built from TRBV7-9 and TRBJ1-1, with 11 bases lining up with TRBD1. CDR3 length: 15 amino acids. CDR1 and CDR2 (germline): SEHNR, FQNEAQ (reference sequence). Losses at the gene ends were 5 bases for V and 11 bases for J; bases not matched to a gene: 13. The CDR3 coding sequence is TGTGCCAGCAGCCAAGGACAGGGGGCGGATGTGGATGCTTTCTTT. Translation: CASSQGQGADVDAFF.

The chain uses TRBV18 and TRBJ1-6, with 7 bases aligning to TRBD1. With V trimmed by 1 base and J by 7 bases, 1 base remained unmatched. The CDR3 is 14 amino acids. CDR1 KGHSH and CDR2 LQKENI come from the germline V gene. CDR3 region: CASSPRDSNSPLHF. Here the CDR3 DNA reads TGTGCCAGCTCACCACGGGACAGCAATTCACCCCTCCACTTT. The whole variable domain, remainder taken from reference TRBV18 and TRBJ1-6, is NAGVMQNPRHLVRRRGQEARLRCSPMKGHSHVYWYRQLPEEGLKFMVYLQKENIIDESGMPKERFSAEFPKEGPSILRIQQVVRGDSAAYFCASSPRDSNSPLHFGNGTRLTVT.

The chain couples TRBV19 to TRBJ2-2; 11 nucleotides match TRBD2. Germline trimming cut 3 bases from V and 6 bases from J; bases unmatched to any gene: 3. Germline-derived CDR1 and CDR2 are LNHDA and SQIVND (reference sequence). The CDR3 totals 15 residues. The CDR3 loop reads CASSITSGGAGELFF. As DNA, the CDR3 is TGTGCCAGTAGTATTACTAGCGGGGGAGCCGGGGAGCTGTTTTTT.

The V gene is TRBV19, the J gene TRBJ1-5; TRBD1 is a possible D gene (5 bases). With 0 bases removed from V and 4 bases from J, the gap between germline ends came to 10 bases. From germline, CDR1 is LNHDA and CDR2 SQIVND (reference sequence). The CDR3 is made up of 15 amino acids. CDR3 in DNA: TGTGCCAGTAGTATAGATCAAGGGACTAATCAGCCCCAGCATTTT. The encoded protein is CASSIDQGTNQPQHF.

The genes are TRBV7-9 and TRBJ1-6; possibly TRBD1 for D (5 bases). This CDR3 spans 13 amino acids. The V gene lost 3 bases and the J gene lost 10 bases, with 10 bases spanning the gap. The germline V gene has CDR1 SEHNR and CDR2 FQNEAQ (reference sequence). CDR3 residues: CASSFPGNSPLHF. The CDR3 DNA reads as TGTGCCAGCAGCTTTCCAGGGAACTCACCCCTCCACTTT.

The V gene is TRBV7-8, the J gene TRBJ2-7; D possibly corresponds to TRBD1 (6 bases). Germline V gene sequence: CDR1 SGHVS, CDR2 FQNEAQ. CDR3 length: 14 amino acids. V was cut by 6 bases and J by 6 bases, with 18 bases left in between. The CDR3 sequence is CASSPEQGIIEQYF. CDR3 nucleotides: TGTGCCAGCAGTCCGGAACAGGGTATAATCGAGCAGTACTTC.

V and J are TRBV28 and TRBJ2-5; TRBD2 agrees at 7 bases. The CDR3 contains 17 residues. Germline CDR1 MDHEN, CDR2 SYDVKM. The ends lost 5 bases at V and 5 bases at J; junction bases unmatched: 17. The CDR3 DNA sequence: TGTGCCAGCAGTCCACGCGGGGGAGGAACAAGAACGGAGACCCAGTACTTC. Protein: CASSPRGGGTRTETQYF.

CDR3 sequence: CSVGEGNTEAFF. The CDR3, as DNA: TGCAGCGTTGGGGAGGGGAACACTGAAGCTTTCTTT. The gene calls are TRBV29-1 and TRBJ1-1, with D uncertain. The V gene lost 4 bases and the J gene lost 1 base, with 7 bases spanning the gap. Germline V gene sequence: CDR1 SQVTM, CDR2 ANQGSEA. The CDR3 covers 12 residues. The variable domain in full, with the rest retrieved from reference TRBV29-1 and TRBJ1-1, is SAVISQKPSRDICQRGTSLTIQCQVDSQVTMMFWYRQQPGQSLTLIATANQGSEATYESGFVIDKFPISRPNLTFSTLTVSNMSPEDSSIYLCSVGEGNTEAFFGQGTRLTVV.

The chain combines TRBV18 with TRBJ2-3, with 8 nucleotides matching TRBD2. Trimming cost V 3 bases and J 0 bases; bases outside gene matches: 8. Germline V gene data show CDR1 as KGHSH and CDR2 as LQKENI. This CDR3 has 17 residues. CDR3: CASSPILAEISTDTQYF. The DNA for the CDR3 is TGTGCCAGCTCACCTATACTAGCGGAGATTAGCACAGATACGCAGTATTTT.

This clone was observed once. The chain joins TRBV28 to TRBJ2-7; 11 bases align to TRBD2. The CDR3 runs 15 residues. V lost 7 bases and J lost 0; bases outside the gene matches: 5. The germline V gene has CDR1 MDHEN and CDR2 SYDVKM. The CDR3 DNA follows: TGTGCCAGCACGGGGACTAGCGGAATCTCCTACGAGCAGTACTTC. It translates to CASTGTSGISYEQYF. The complete variable domain, with remaining parts taken from reference TRBV28 and TRBJ2-7, reads DVKVTQSSRYLVKRTGEKVFLECVQDMDHENMFWYRQDPGLGLRLIYFSYDVKMKEKGDIPEGYSVSREKKERFSLILESASTNQTSMYLCASTGTSGISYEQYFGPGTRLTVT.

This clone was found once. The chain employs TRBV28 and TRBJ1-4; TRBD1 matches 7 bases. In germline, CDR1 is MDHEN, CDR2 SYDVKM. This CDR3 is built from 17 residues. V shed 5 bases and J 8 bases; nucleotides not matched to a gene: 17. The CDR3 here is CASSQGGARSLEEKLFF. CDR3 coding DNA: TGTGCCAGCAGTCAAGGGGGCGCGAGAAGCCTTGAAGAAAAACTGTTTTTT.

The rearrangement links TRBV12-3 or TRBV12-4 to TRBJ2-3; D is ambiguous. The CDR3 runs 12 residues. V was pared by 6 bases and J by 6 bases, with 10 bases between. The chain's CDR3 is CASSSVSDTQYF. The CDR3 DNA follows: TGTGCCAGCAGCTCCGTCTCGGATACGCAGTATTTT.

This clone was observed a handful of times. The rearrangement links TRBV6-6 to TRBJ2-3; 8 nucleotides match TRBD2. This CDR3 region has 13 residues. CDR1 MNHNY and CDR2 SVGAGI come from the germline V gene (reference sequence). The V gene end was trimmed by 8 bases and the J gene end by 6 bases; junction bases not matched to a gene: 7. The CDR3 DNA follows: TGTGCCAGCGCAGCGGGGGTTGAGGATACGCAGTATTTT. Translated: CASAAGVEDTQYF.

This chain connects TRBV4-1 to TRBJ2-7; TRBD1 matches 9 bases. This CDR3 has 18 residues. After removal of 2 bases from V and 1 base from J, the junction contained 12 bases not matched to a gene. CDR1 is MGHRA and CDR2 is YSYEKL in the germline V gene. CDR3 DNA sequence: TGCGCCAGCAGCCAACTACTCCCCCGGGGGACAGGGTCCTACGAGCAGTACTTC. It yields the protein CASSQLLPRGTGSYEQYF.

This chain joins TRBV25-1 and TRBJ2-5; 8 bases map to TRBD1. This CDR3 spans 13 amino acids. V lost 6 bases and J lost 5; bases outside the gene matches: 5. Germline V gives CDR1 MGHDK, CDR2 SYGVNS. CDR3 residues: CASSQGARETQYF. The CDR3 DNA sequence: TGTGCCAGCAGCCAGGGGGCGCGGGAGACCCAGTACTTC.

This chain joins TRBV7-3 and TRBJ2-1; 9 nucleotides line up with TRBD2. The CDR3 contains 16 residues. The V gene end was trimmed by 3 bases and the J gene end by 0 bases; junction bases not matched to a gene: 3. Germline-derived CDR1 and CDR2 are SGHTA and FQGTGA. The CDR3 region is CASSFSTSGSYNEQFF. For the CDR3, the DNA is TGTGCCAGCAGCTTCTCGACTAGCGGCTCCTACAATGAGCAGTTCTTC.

V usage is TRBV18 and J usage is TRBJ2-6; the match to TRBD1 covers 7 bases. With 6 bases clipped from V and 0 bases from J, the junction kept 17 bases outside the gene matches. Germline assignment: CDR1 KGHSH and CDR2 LQKENI. This CDR3 spans 20 amino acids. The DNA for the CDR3 is TGTGCCAGCTCGCCGGAGGACAGGTCCTACCTCGGCTCTGGGGCCAACGTCCTGACTTTC. It translates to CASSPEDRSYLGSGANVLTF.

The gene calls are TRBV5-1 and TRBJ2-1; no firm D call. V was clipped by 1 base and J by 5 bases, with 4 bases between them. The CDR3 has 12 amino acids. The germline V gene encodes CDR1 SGHRS and CDR2 YFSETQ. CDR3 bases: TGCGCCAGCAGCTTGATCGACAATGAGCAGTTCTTC. This translates into CASSLIDNEQFF.

The chain uses TRBV9 and TRBJ2-3; D is unclear. The CDR3 runs 12 residues. Trimming removed 3 bases at V and 2 bases at J, with 4 bases between. The germline gives CDR1 SGDLS, CDR2 YYNGEE. The CDR3 protein is CASSALTDTQYF. Written as DNA, the CDR3 is TGTGCCAGCAGCGCCCTCACAGATACGCAGTATTTT.

This rearrangement joins TRBV9 to TRBJ1-2; D unclear. V was clipped by 0 bases and J by 4 bases, with 10 bases between them. Germline V CDR1 and CDR2: SGDLS, YYNGEE. This CDR3 has 14 amino acids. The CDR3 sequence: CASSVVGGSYGYTF. The CDR3 DNA reads TGTGCCAGCAGCGTAGTTGGAGGGTCCTATGGCTACACCTTC.